The next 15 T cell receptor beta chains were all read from a single sample in a study of cytomegalovirus exposure and HLA in healthy donors. Use of 60 Vbeta and 13 Jbeta primers characterized the PCR. TCRdb keeps only in-frame clones here, not all; method: immunoSEQ multiplex PCR. The data contain under 200,000 clones, 65% to 85% of them singletons. The sample comprised PBMCs. These receptors originate from a woman between 45 and 60 years old in good health and CMV-seropositive.

The chain couples TRBV11-3 to TRBJ1-1, with D possibly being TRBD1 (6 bases). The V end lost 3 bases, the J end lost 7 bases, and 9 bases lay between the germline ends. This CDR3 is 12 amino acids long. Germline V gene sequence: CDR1 SGHNT, CDR2 YENEEA. CDR3 loop: CASSLDRNEAFF. In DNA form, the CDR3 reads TGTGCCAGCAGCTTGGACAGAAATGAAGCTTTCTTT.

The rearrangement uses TRBV2 and TRBJ1-1; TRBD1 might be the D (5 bases). The V end was cut by 11 bases, the J end by 8 bases, with 21 bases between. CDR1 SNHLY and CDR2 FYNNEI come from the germline V gene. This CDR3 contains 13 residues. Written as DNA, the CDR3 is TGTGCCTCGACGCAGGGACCCCGGGGGGAAGCTTTCTTT. It translates to CASTQGPRGEAFF.

The chain links TRBV28 to TRBJ2-4; 9 bases are shared with TRBD1. V dropped 4 bases and J dropped 0; count of bases not matched to a gene: 7. CDR1 is MDHEN, CDR2 SYDVKM, per germline. The CDR3 is 17 amino acids. CDR3 bases: TGTGCCAGCAGTTCCTCTGGGACAGGGCTAGCCAAAAACATTCAGTACTTC. This gives the protein CASSSSGTGLAKNIQYF.

This clone was picked up a small number of times. The gene calls are TRBV28 and TRBJ2-1; D is perhaps TRBD2 (6 bases). Germline-derived CDR1 and CDR2 are MDHEN and SYDVKM. The ends were cut back, 8 bases at V and 0 bases at J, with 11 bases in the middle. The CDR3 has 14 residues. The CDR3 nucleotides read TGTGCCAGCGGAGATAGCGGCTCCTACAATGAGCAGTTCTTC. It translates to CASGDSGSYNEQFF.

The CDR3 DNA sequence: TGTGCCAGCAGCCTTAGACTCAGGACAGGCTTGAACACTGAAGCTTTCTTT. Its translation is CASSLRLRTGLNTEAFF. This sequence joins TRBV7-6 and TRBJ1-1; 7 bases match TRBD1. The CDR3 is 17 amino acids. CDR1 is SGHVS and CDR2 is FNYEAQ in the germline V gene. After removal of 5 bases from V and 0 bases from J, the junction contained 12 bases not matched to a gene. Supplemented by reference TRBV7-6 and TRBJ1-1, the full variable domain reads GAGVSQSPRYKVTKRGQDVALRCDPISGHVSLYWYRQALGQGPEFLTYFNYEAQQDKSGLPNDRFSAERPEGSISTLTIQRTEQRDSAMYRCASSLRLRTGLNTEAFFGQGTRLTVV.

As to this clone: A read error may produce the germline difference seen at one junction end. The chain joins TRBV7-7 to TRBJ2-7; 8 bases agree with TRBD1. The CDR3 extends over 15 amino acids. Germline CDR1 SSHAT, CDR2 FNYEAQ (reference sequence). Here the CDR3 DNA reads TGTGCTAGCAGCTTAGGTCCGGGGCAGGGGGCCGAGCAGTACTTC. Its protein is CASSLGPGQGAEQYF.

The chain uses TRBV2 and TRBJ2-1; 7 bases are shared with TRBD1. Germline lookup yields CDR1 SNHLY and CDR2 FYNNEI. This CDR3 comprises 15 residues. Trimming at V came to 4 bases and at J to 3 bases, leaving 6 bases not matched to a gene. The CDR3 DNA is TGTGCCAGCAGTGGTAGGGACAGCTACTACAATGAGCAGTTCTTC. Its translation: CASSGRDSYYNEQFF.

Here the CDR3 reads CASSQEMARGLSTDTQYF. CDR3 coding DNA: TGTGCCAGCAGCCAAGAAATGGCCCGGGGACTCAGCACAGATACGCAGTATTTT. The chain carries TRBV4-2 and TRBJ2-3; tentative D call: TRBD2 (6 bases). Germline CDR1 reads LGHNA; CDR2 reads YNFKEQ. V was cut by 0 bases and J by 0 bases, with 16 bases left in between. The length of the CDR3 is 18 residues.

This chain connects TRBV7-2 to TRBJ1-2; 8 bases are shared with TRBD1. Germline CDR1 reads SGHTA; CDR2 reads FQGNSA. The CDR3 is 15 residues long. J lost 0 bases, V lost 5 bases, and 5 bases had no gene match. In DNA form, the CDR3 reads TGTGCCAGCAGCCTCCCGGGACAGGCTAACTATGGCTACACCTTC. It translates to CASSLPGQANYGYTF.

The gene calls are TRBV28 and TRBJ2-2, with 7 bases aligning to TRBD2. CDR1 is MDHEN, CDR2 SYDVKM, per germline. The V gene end was trimmed by 6 bases and the J gene end by 7 bases; junction bases not matched to a gene: 17. The CDR3 is 17 residues long. The DNA for the CDR3 is TGTGCCAGCAGAGGGCCCGTCGGGGGAGGGGCTATCGGGGAGCTGTTTTTT. Encoded protein: CASRGPVGGGAIGELFF.

The chain carries TRBV4-3 and TRBJ2-1; possibly TRBD2 for D (6 bases). Deletions cut 0 bases from V and 10 bases from J, with 10 bases between. The CDR3 has 13 residues. Germline CDR1 is LGHNA and CDR2 is YSLEER. The CDR3 sequence: CASSQDRAGEQFF. The CDR3 DNA reads TGCGCCAGCAGCCAAGATCGGGCGGGGGAGCAGTTCTTC.

The chain joins TRBV9 to TRBJ1-1; TRBD1 matches at 11 bases. Germline trimming cut 0 bases from V and 3 bases from J; bases unmatched to any gene: 16. The CDR3 spans 20 residues. Germline V gene data show CDR1 as SGDLS and CDR2 as YYNGEE. The chain's CDR3 is CASSVEGFGQGAGSDTEAFF. The CDR3, as DNA: TGTGCCAGCAGCGTAGAGGGGTTTGGACAGGGGGCAGGGTCGGACACTGAAGCTTTCTTT.

This chain links TRBV5-1 with TRBJ2-1, with TRBD1 as a possible D gene (5 bases). V was clipped by 0 bases and J by 7 bases, with 11 bases between them. CDR1 SGHRS and CDR2 YFSETQ come from the germline V gene. This CDR3 has 14 residues. As DNA, the CDR3 is TGCGCCAGCAGCTTGGCCACCCAGGGAAATGAGCAGTTCTTC. Its protein is CASSLATQGNEQFF.

This chain joins TRBV2 and TRBJ1-1; D not resolved. Trimming shortened V by 3 bases and J by 7 bases, and 6 bases separated the two germline ends. The CDR3 is 11 amino acids. CDR1 is SNHLY, CDR2 FYNNEI, per germline. The DNA for the CDR3 is TGTGCCAGCAGTGATTTCAGTGAAGCTTTCTTT. As protein: CASSDFSEAFF.

The chain combines TRBV30 with TRBJ1-5, with TRBD1 matching over 7 bases. Looked up from germline, CDR1 is GTSNPN and CDR2 is SVGIG (reference sequence). The CDR3 extends over 15 amino acids. V shed 0 bases, J shed 0 bases, and the junction held 2 bases outside the gene matches. This CDR3 is CAWSVRGNSNQPQHF. The CDR3 DNA is TGTGCCTGGAGTGTCAGGGGGAATAGCAATCAGCCCCAGCATTTT.